The present T cell receptor (beta chain) was sequenced within a study of post-analysis software for immune sequencing data. In this sample, this clonotype turned up a few times. The antigen remains undetermined. The germline V gene encodes CDR1 MNHEY and CDR2 SMNVEV (reference sequence). This CDR3 has 15 amino acids. V was clipped by 3 bases and J by 2 bases; unmatched bases: 6. The study's findings and limits: Samples from one preparation batch, clustered by F measure, grouped strongly together. When patients were compared with controls, about 5 TRBV segments were more frequent, TRBV5-6, TRBV5-1 and TRBV20-1 among them.

Carried by the TCR beta cDNA libraries were unique molecular identifiers. TCRdb used MiXCR to reprocess the PCR reads, holding one entry per CDR3 protein. The table shows about 770,000 distinct CDR3 sequences, with around 46% occurring only once. What was sequenced was blood. J is TRBJ2-7 and V is TRBV27; 8 bases fit TRBD2. This TCR derives from a girl under 18 with multiple sclerosis. This CDR3 is CASSFSPGGTYEQYF. Here the CDR3 DNA reads TGTGCCAGCAGTTTTTCGCCGGGGGGGACCTACGAGCAGTACTTC.